This TCR beta chain was documented in a study of CD8 T cells in ankylosing spondylitis. The sample holds many counts of this clonotype. The CDR3 loop spans 14 amino acids. Germline lookup yields CDR1 SQVTM and CDR2 ANQGSEA. V gave up 5 bases and J gave up 6 bases, with 20 bases separating them. Library preparation for TCR beta used quantitative 5'-RACE with molecular barcodes. TCRdb re-derived calls from the 5' RACE reads in MiXCR, one entry per CDR3 protein. The sample lists 200,000 to 300,000 distinct CDR3 sequences, roughly a tenth occurring once. The receptor's source is a male donor with ankylosing spondylitis or in good health (not recorded which). Sequencing used blood, either unsorted or a sorted T cell fraction (not recorded which). This chain uses TRBV29-1 with TRBJ2-7, with no clear D. CDR3 sequence reads: CSVTTPEVMGEQYF. In DNA, the CDR3 is TGCAGCGTTACAACCCCAGAGGTCATGGGCGAGCAGTACTTC.